This T cell receptor delta chain was recorded in a study of gamma-delta T cells after stem cell transplantation. TCRdb reanalyzed the RT-PCR reads using CATT. This table has 2,000 to 2,500 delta-chain clones, approximately 3.1% appearing once. V dropped 0 bases and J dropped 2; count of bases not matched to a gene: 10. Germline assignment: CDR1 GEAIGNYY and CDR2 EKD. This CDR3 is 18 amino acids long. A word on this clone: This DNA's translation differs at residue 8 from TCRdb's protein, which comes from a much larger clone; a read error is likely, and the protein shown is translated from the DNA.

The TCR sequence derives from a human donor. It is not recorded whose cells these are; they may come from a transplant donor. The chain joins TRDV2 to TRDJ1; 11 bases align to TRDD3. The sequencing input was gamma-delta T cells. The CDR3 DNA reads as TGTGCCTGTGACACCCTAGCCCATGGGGGATACGGGACCGATAAACTCATCTTT. It translates to CACDTLAHGGYGTDKLIF.